Presented here are 27 T cell receptor beta chains from one specimen sequenced in a study of T cell repertoires in aging, cancer and after chemotherapy (dated by TCRdb to the late 2010s). Sequencing was carried out with an Illumina MiSeq. Rearranged TRB sequences spanning V, D and J segments were amplified in a multiplex touch-down PCR with a mixed TRB-A/B primer pool. The public sequencing data were trimmed at Q25 with fastp and processed into clonotypes with MiXCR by TCRdb, which kept only in-frame beta chains. Duplicate CDR3 protein sequences are folded into a single record with the most common DNA and genes. This sample holds about 10,000 distinct CDR3 sequences; 45% to 55% were observed only once. The ten largest make up just over 20% of the sample. Instead of sorted cells or RNA, genomic DNA extracted from peripheral blood served as the source for amplifying TCR beta rearrangements. Source material: blood. All receptors derive from a human donor in good health.

V gene TRBV27 combines with J gene TRBJ2-1; possibly TRBD2 for D (6 bases). Trimming pared 3 bases from V and 4 bases from J, leaving 16 bases between. This CDR3 is 16 amino acids long. The germline gives CDR1 MNHEY, CDR2 SMNVEV (reference sequence). The CDR3 DNA reads as TGTGCCAGCAGTTTCTGGCTCGGGAGCCAGTACAATGAGCAGTTCTTC. It translates to CASSFWLGSQYNEQFF.

The genes are TRBV5-4 and TRBJ1-1; a weak D match, TRBD1 (5 bases). Germline CDR1 SGHNT, CDR2 YYREEE (reference sequence). V lost 0 bases and J lost 5, with 20 bases in between. The CDR3 has 17 amino acids. The CDR3 sequence: CASSLEGSRGDLTEAFF. DNA of the CDR3: TGTGCCAGCAGCTTGGAGGGCAGTCGGGGCGATCTTACTGAAGCTTTCTTT.

This clonotype was recorded a few times. Here the CDR3 DNA reads TGTGCCAGCAGCTTACCCGGGTTTCGAACTAATGAAAAACTGTTTTTT. Translation gives CASSLPGFRTNEKLFF. V is TRBV5-5 and J is TRBJ1-4, with D unclear. Germline V gene sequence: CDR1 SGHKS, CDR2 YYEKEE (reference sequence). CDR3 length equals 16 residues. Trimming cost V 2 bases and J 1 base, with 12 bases left between them.

The chain has TRBV5-6 and TRBJ2-3; weak D call: TRBD2 (5 bases). Germline loops: CDR1 SGHDT, CDR2 YYEEEE. V shed 1 base and J shed 6 bases, with 9 bases lying between them. The CDR3 extends over 13 amino acids. DNA of the CDR3: TGTGCCAGCAGCTTGCGGGGTGTCGATACGCAGTATTTT. The encoded protein is CASSLRGVDTQYF.

The rearrangement uses TRBV5-6 and TRBJ1-2; TRBD1 is a possible D gene (5 bases). V lost 0 bases and J lost 2, with 8 bases in between. Germline V gene lookup returns CDR1 SGHDT and CDR2 YYEEEE. The CDR3 contains 14 residues. The CDR3 sequence: CASSLAGPNYGYTF. CDR3 in DNA: TGTGCCAGCAGCTTGGCAGGGCCAAACTATGGCTACACCTTC.

The V call is TRBV18, the J call TRBJ1-4; no reliable D call. Germline loops: CDR1 KGHSH, CDR2 LQKENI. The CDR3 spans 13 residues. V was cut by 3 bases and J by 8 bases, with 10 bases left in between. The CDR3 DNA is TGTGCCAGCTCACCGCCAATGTTAGAAAAACTGTTTTTT. Translation: CASSPPMLEKLFF. The complete variable domain, with remaining parts taken from reference TRBV18 and TRBJ1-4, reads NAGVMQNPRHLVRRRGQEARLRCSPMKGHSHVYWYRQLPEEGLKFMVYLQKENIIDESGMPKERFSAEFPKEGPSILRIQQVVRGDSAAYFCASSPPMLEKLFFGSGTQLSVL.

The chain has TRBV29-1 and TRBJ2-1, with unresolved D. Trimming pared 5 bases from V and 0 bases from J, leaving 8 bases between. The V gene's germline CDR1 is SQVTM and CDR2 ANQGSEA. This CDR3 is built from 13 residues. The CDR3 region is CSVPENSYNEQFF. The CDR3 region has the DNA TGCAGCGTTCCTGAGAACTCCTACAATGAGCAGTTCTTC.

The chain recombines TRBV20-1 with TRBJ1-5; D unresolved. CDR1 and CDR2 from the germline V gene are DFQATT and SNEGSKA (reference sequence). This CDR3 is built from 16 residues. Trimming took off 0 bases at V and 0 bases at J, with 12 bases between the two ends. The CDR3 sequence: CSARDISTGSNQPQHF. In DNA form, the CDR3 reads TGCAGTGCTAGAGATATCTCGACGGGTAGCAATCAGCCCCAGCATTTT.

V usage is TRBV12-3 or TRBV12-4 and J usage is TRBJ2-5, with D tentatively TRBD1 (6 bases). The CDR3 length is 14 residues. Trimming pared 5 bases from V and 2 bases from J, leaving 12 bases between. CDR3 sequence reads: CASSEATGQETQYF. The CDR3 DNA reads as TGTGCCAGCAGTGAAGCGACAGGTCAAGAGACCCAGTACTTC.

The CDR3 nucleotides read TGTGCCAGCAAGACCGGGCCGATCGGCTACTACGAGCAGTACTTC. It encodes CASKTGPIGYYEQYF. This chain uses TRBV6-1 with TRBJ2-7; D call uncertain. V was cut by 7 bases and J by 3 bases, with 19 bases left in between. Looked up from germline, CDR1 is MNHNS and CDR2 is SASEGT. The CDR3 contains 15 residues.

The chain is built from TRBV20-1 and TRBJ2-1; TRBD1 matches at 7 bases. Germline V gene sequence: CDR1 DFQATT, CDR2 SNEGSKA (reference sequence). Unmatched junction bases numbered 8, after V lost 6 bases and J lost 9 bases. The CDR3 length is 12 residues. The CDR3 here is CSATGLGFEQFF. CDR3 DNA: TGCAGTGCGACAGGGTTGGGGTTTGAGCAGTTCTTC.

This clonotype came up a few times. The gene calls are TRBV5-6 and TRBJ2-3, with D possibly being TRBD2 (5 bases). From germline, CDR1 is SGHDT and CDR2 YYEEEE. This CDR3 is built from 14 residues. The ends were cut back, 2 bases at V and 1 base at J, with 8 bases in the middle. The CDR3 DNA sequence: TGTGCCAGCAGCTTAGCGGAACGCACAGATACGCAGTATTTT. Protein: CASSLAERTDTQYF.

The chain joins TRBV30 to TRBJ1-4; D is uncertain. V lost 3 bases and J lost 6, with 11 bases in between. CDR3 length equals 13 residues. Germline assignment: CDR1 GTSNPN and CDR2 SVGIG (reference sequence). CDR3 residues: CAWRVGGYEKLFF. The CDR3 bases are TGTGCCTGGAGGGTTGGAGGGTATGAAAAACTGTTTTTT.

V gene TRBV27 combines with J gene TRBJ2-2; 13 bases are a match to TRBD2. This CDR3 comprises 18 residues. Germline V gene lookup returns CDR1 MNHEY and CDR2 SMNVEV (reference sequence). V lost 1 base and J lost 3; bases outside the gene matches: 5. The CDR3 region has the DNA TGTGCCAGCAGTTTATGGGGGGGACTAGCGGGACACACCGGGGAGCTGTTTTTT. This encodes CASSLWGGLAGHTGELFF.

Written as DNA, the CDR3 is TGTGCCAGCAGCCCAGCGAGGGGGTCCTACGAGCAGTACTTC. Encoded protein: CASSPARGSYEQYF. The rearrangement links TRBV6-5 to TRBJ2-7; D is possibly TRBD1 (6 bases). Germline V gene lookup returns CDR1 MNHEY and CDR2 SVGAGI. This CDR3 is built from 14 residues. Trimming took off 6 bases at V and 1 base at J, with 13 bases between the two ends.

The gene calls are TRBV6-2 or TRBV6-3 and TRBJ1-1; TRBD1 might be the D (5 bases). Deletions cut 6 bases from V and 5 bases from J, with 13 bases between. The CDR3 covers 13 residues. Germline values: CDR1 MNHEY, CDR2 SVGEGT. CDR3 DNA: TGTGCCAGCAGATACCCGGGGGGTACTGAAGCTTTCTTT. Encoded protein: CASRYPGGTEAFF.

Details on this clonotype: A clone one base away is much larger, so this may be a read error. The chain couples TRBV29-1 to TRBJ1-2, with TRBD1 as a possible D gene (5 bases). The V gene lost 4 bases and the J gene lost 7 bases, with 16 bases spanning the gap. The CDR3 loop spans 13 amino acids. The germline V gene encodes CDR1 SQVTM and CDR2 ANQGSEA. The CDR3 reads CSVGAGGDVGYTF. The CDR3 bases are TGCAGCGTTGGGGCGGGGGGAGATGTTGGCTACACCTTC.

V usage is TRBV4-2 and J usage is TRBJ2-7; D uncertain. CDR3 length equals 14 residues. Germline V lookup: CDR1 LGHNA, CDR2 YNFKEQ. Trimming pared 3 bases from V and 0 bases from J, leaving 9 bases between. The CDR3 region is CASSQDLPSYEQYF. Written as DNA, the CDR3 is TGTGCCAGCAGCCAGGACCTCCCCTCCTACGAGCAGTACTTC.

The chain recombines TRBV30 with TRBJ2-7; no reliable D call. Germline V gene sequence: CDR1 GTSNPN, CDR2 SVGIG (reference sequence). The germline V and J ends were trimmed by 8 bases and 2 bases, with 22 bases remaining between them. The CDR3 is 15 amino acids. The CDR3 loop reads CASKRNQEMTYEQYF. CDR3 in DNA: TGTGCCAGTAAGAGGAACCAGGAAATGACCTACGAGCAGTACTTC.

The chain combines TRBV7-6 with TRBJ2-7; 10 bases fit TRBD2. V lost 1 base and J lost 12; bases outside the gene matches: 6. Germline loops: CDR1 SGHVS, CDR2 FNYEAQ. This CDR3 region has 13 residues. This chain's CDR3 is CASSLDLAGGLYF. The CDR3 DNA follows: TGTGCCAGCAGCTTAGATTTAGCGGGAGGTTTGTACTTC.

In nucleotides, the CDR3 is TGTGCCAGCAGTGGAGGACTAGCGGGAATTTTCGACGAGCAGTACTTC. The encoded protein is CASSGGLAGIFDEQYF. The chain employs TRBV12-3 or TRBV12-4 and TRBJ2-7, with 12 bases matching TRBD2. The CDR3 spans 16 residues. The V gene end was trimmed by 5 bases and the J gene end by 5 bases; junction bases not matched to a gene: 10.

The chain has TRBV19 and TRBJ1-3; TRBD1 is a possible D gene (5 bases). Between the trimmed V and J ends, which lost 10 bases and 4 bases, there was a span of 11 bases. Germline V lookup: CDR1 LNHDA, CDR2 SQIVND (reference sequence). The CDR3 totals 12 residues. CDR3 sequence (DNA): TGTGCCACCTCAGACAGAGGAAACACCATATATTTT. Translated: CATSDRGNTIYF. The full variable domain, rest sourced from reference TRBV19 and TRBJ1-3, is DGGITQSPKYLFRKEGQNVTLSCEQNLNHDAMYWYRQDPGQGLRLIYYSQIVNDFQKGDIAEGYSVSREKKESFPLTVTSAQKNPTAFYLCATSDRGNTIYFGEGSWLTVV.

The V call is TRBV12-3 or TRBV12-4, the J call TRBJ2-2; D is ambiguous. Trimming took off 5 bases at V and 6 bases at J, with 10 bases between the two ends. The CDR3 covers 13 residues. CDR3 in amino acids: CASSLNSAGELFF. Written as DNA, the CDR3 is TGTGCCAGCAGTCTGAACTCGGCCGGGGAGCTGTTTTTT.

V usage is TRBV6-1 and J usage is TRBJ1-6; D unclear. V was trimmed by 7 bases and J by 10 bases, leaving 11 bases between them. Per the germline V gene, CDR1 is MNHNS and CDR2 is SASEGT. This CDR3 has 12 amino acids. The CDR3 region has the DNA TGTGCCAGCAAAGGAACGGGATCACCCCTCCACTTT. Translating it yields CASKGTGSPLHF.

This clonotype was counted between two and nine times. This sequence joins TRBV27 and TRBJ1-2; 8 positions agree with TRBD1. V was pared by 6 bases and J by 3 bases, with 3 bases of the junction left unmatched. Germline CDR1 and CDR2: MNHEY and SMNVEV (reference sequence). The CDR3 totals 13 residues. CDR3 region: CASRGQEYYGYTF. CDR3 nucleotides: TGTGCCAGCAGGGGACAGGAGTACTATGGCTACACCTTC.

V and J are TRBV12-3 or TRBV12-4 and TRBJ2-7; D unclear. The CDR3 totals 12 residues. V dropped 3 bases and J dropped 5 bases, with 8 bases sitting between them. This chain's CDR3 is CASSFGVNEQYF. CDR3 DNA sequence: TGTGCCAGCAGTTTCGGCGTCAACGAGCAGTACTTC.

This clonotype has more than one count but fewer than ten. The CDR3 sequence: CASRPVAGGSDTQYF. The CDR3 DNA sequence: TGTGCCAGTAGACCGGTAGCGGGAGGATCAGATACGCAGTATTTT. The chain joins TRBV6-5 to TRBJ2-3, with 10 bases that match TRBD2. The ends lost 9 bases at V and 4 bases at J; junction bases unmatched: 10. Germline V lookup: CDR1 MNHEY, CDR2 SVGAGI. The CDR3 has 15 residues.